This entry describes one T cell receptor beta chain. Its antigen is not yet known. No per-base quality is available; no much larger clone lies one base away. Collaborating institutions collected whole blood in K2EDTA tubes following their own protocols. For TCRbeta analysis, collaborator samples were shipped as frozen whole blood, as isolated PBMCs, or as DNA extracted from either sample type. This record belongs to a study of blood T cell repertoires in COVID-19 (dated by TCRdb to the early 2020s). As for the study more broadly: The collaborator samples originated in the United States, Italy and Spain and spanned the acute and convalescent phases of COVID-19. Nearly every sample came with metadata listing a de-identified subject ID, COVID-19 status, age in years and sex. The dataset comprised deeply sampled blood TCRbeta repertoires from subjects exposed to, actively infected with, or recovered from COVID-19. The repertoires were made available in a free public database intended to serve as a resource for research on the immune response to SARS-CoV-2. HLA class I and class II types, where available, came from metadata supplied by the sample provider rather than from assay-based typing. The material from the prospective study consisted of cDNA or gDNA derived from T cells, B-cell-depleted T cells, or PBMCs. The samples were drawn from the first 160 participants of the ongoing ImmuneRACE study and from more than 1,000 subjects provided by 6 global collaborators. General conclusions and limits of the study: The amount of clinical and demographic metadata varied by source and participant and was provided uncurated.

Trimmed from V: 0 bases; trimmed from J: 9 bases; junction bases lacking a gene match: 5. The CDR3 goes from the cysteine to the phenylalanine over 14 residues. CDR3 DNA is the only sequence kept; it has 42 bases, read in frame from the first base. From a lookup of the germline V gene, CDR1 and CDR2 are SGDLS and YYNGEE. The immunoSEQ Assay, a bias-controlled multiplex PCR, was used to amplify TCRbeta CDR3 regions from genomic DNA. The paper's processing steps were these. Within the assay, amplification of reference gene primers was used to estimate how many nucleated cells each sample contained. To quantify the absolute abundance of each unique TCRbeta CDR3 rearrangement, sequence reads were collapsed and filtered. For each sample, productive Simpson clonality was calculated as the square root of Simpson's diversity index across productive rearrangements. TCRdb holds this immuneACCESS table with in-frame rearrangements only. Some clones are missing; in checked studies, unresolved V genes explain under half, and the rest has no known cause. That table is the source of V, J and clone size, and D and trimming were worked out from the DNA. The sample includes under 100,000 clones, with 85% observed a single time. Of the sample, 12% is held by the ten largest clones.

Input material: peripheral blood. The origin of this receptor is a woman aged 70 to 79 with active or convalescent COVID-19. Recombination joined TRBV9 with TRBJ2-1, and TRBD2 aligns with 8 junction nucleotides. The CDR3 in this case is CASSVAPSGSEQFF. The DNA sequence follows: TGTGCCAGCAGCGTAGCCCCTAGCGGGTCTGAGCAGTTCTTC.